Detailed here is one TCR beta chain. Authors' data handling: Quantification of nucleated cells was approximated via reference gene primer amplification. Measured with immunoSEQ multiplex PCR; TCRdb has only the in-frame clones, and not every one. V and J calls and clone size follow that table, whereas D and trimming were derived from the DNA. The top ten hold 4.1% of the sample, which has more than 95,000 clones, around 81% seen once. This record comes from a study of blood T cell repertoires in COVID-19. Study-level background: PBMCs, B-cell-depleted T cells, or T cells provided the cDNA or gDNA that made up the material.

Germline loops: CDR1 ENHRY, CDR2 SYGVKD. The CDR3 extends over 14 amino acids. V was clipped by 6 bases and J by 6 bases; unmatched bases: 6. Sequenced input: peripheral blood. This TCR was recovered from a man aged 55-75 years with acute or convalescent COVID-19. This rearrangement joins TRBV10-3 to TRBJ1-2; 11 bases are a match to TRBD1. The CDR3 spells CAIRTGQGENGYTF. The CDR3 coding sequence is TGTGCCATCAGGACGGGACAGGGGGAAAATGGCTACACCTTC.